The rows below give T cell receptor beta chains drawn from one sample of a study of blood T cell repertoires in COVID-19. Produced via immunoSEQ multiplex PCR; TCRdb's table is partial and in-frame only. Here the sample spans 200,000 or so clones, about four fifths being singletons. The sample consisted of peripheral blood. Source of these receptors: a woman older than 75 with COVID-19, enrolled during active disease. CDR3s include the opening cysteine and the closing phenylalanine or tryptophan. D genes are given only for firm matches. Clone size appears in some rows only: once, few, many, or a class for an expanded clone.

CDR3 protein: CASILTGEGEQYF
CDR3 DNA: TGTGCCAGCATCTTGACAGGGGAAGGCGAGCAGTACTTC
V gene: TRBV14
J gene: TRBJ2-7
clone size: .
D gene: TRBD1

CDR3 protein: CASQTDRYNEKLFF
CDR3 DNA: TGTGCCAGCCAAACGGACAGATATAATGAAAAACTGTTTTTT
V gene: TRBV5-4
J gene: TRBJ1-4
clone size: .
D gene: .

CDR3 protein: CSVAPRGGVEVSYEQYF
CDR3 DNA: TGCAGCGTTGCCCCAAGGGGGGGAGTAGAGGTCTCCTACGAGCAGTACTTC
V gene: TRBV29-1
J gene: TRBJ2-7
clone size: .
D gene: .

CDR3 protein: CASSWGTGSEQFF
CDR3 DNA: TGTGCCAGCAGCTGGGGGACAGGGTCGGAGCAGTTCTTC
V gene: TRBV5-6
J gene: TRBJ2-1
clone size: once
D gene: TRBD1

CDR3 protein: CASSLNSRANYGYTF
CDR3 DNA: TGTGCCAGCAGCTTGAACAGCCGAGCTAACTATGGCTACACCTTC
V gene: TRBV5-4
J gene: TRBJ1-2
clone size: .
D gene: .

CDR3 protein: CASSPFRDRGRNYGYTF
CDR3 DNA: TGTGCCAGCAGCCCCTTCCGGGACAGGGGTCGGAACTATGGCTACACCTTC
V gene: TRBV3-1/TRBV3-2
J gene: TRBJ1-2
clone size: .
D gene: TRBD1

CDR3 protein: CASSFSQETQYF
CDR3 DNA: TGTGCCAGCAGCTTTAGTCAAGAGACCCAGTACTTC
V gene: TRBV7-2
J gene: TRBJ2-5
clone size: few
D gene: .

CDR3 protein: CAISGGTGTSGGISYEQYF
CDR3 DNA: TGTGCCATCAGTGGGGGGACTGGGACTAGCGGGGGAATATCCTACGAGCAGTACTTC
V gene: TRBV10-3
J gene: TRBJ2-7
clone size: .
D gene: TRBD2

CDR3 protein: CAWSAGQTDTQYF
CDR3 DNA: TGTGCCTGGAGTGCGGGACAGACAGATACGCAGTATTTT
V gene: TRBV30
J gene: TRBJ2-3
clone size: .
D gene: TRBD1

CDR3 protein: CASSWTAASPLHF
CDR3 DNA: TGTGCCAGCAGTTGGACTGCAGCGTCACCCCTCCACTTT
V gene: TRBV12-3/TRBV12-4
J gene: TRBJ1-6
clone size: .
D gene: .

CDR3 protein: CASPGTGGPGNEGIQYF
CDR3 DNA: TGCGCCAGTCCGGGGACAGGGGGGCCGGGCAACGAAGGCATTCAGTACTTC
V gene: TRBV23-1
J gene: TRBJ2-4
clone size: .
D gene: TRBD1

CDR3 protein: CASSVVGLAGYNEQFF
CDR3 DNA: TGTGCCAGCAGCGTAGTCGGGCTAGCGGGCTACAATGAGCAGTTCTTC
V gene: TRBV9
J gene: TRBJ2-1
clone size: .
D gene: TRBD2

CDR3 protein: CASSLWKLAGSQYEQYF
CDR3 DNA: TGCGCCAGCAGCTTGTGGAAACTAGCGGGATCACAATACGAGCAGTACTTC
V gene: TRBV5-1
J gene: TRBJ2-7
clone size: .
D gene: TRBD2

CDR3 protein: CAISEPSGRTGYEQYF
CDR3 DNA: TGTGCCATCAGTGAGCCCAGCGGGAGAACCGGCTACGAGCAGTACTTC
V gene: TRBV10-3
J gene: TRBJ2-7
clone size: .
D gene: TRBD2

CDR3 protein: CASSQDSRVEQFF
CDR3 DNA: TGTGCCAGCAGCCAAGATAGCAGGGTTGAGCAGTTCTTC
V gene: TRBV4-2
J gene: TRBJ2-1
clone size: .
D gene: .

CDR3 protein: CASSPSLNTEAFF
CDR3 DNA: TGTGCCAGCAGTCCTAGCCTGAACACTGAAGCTTTCTTT
V gene: TRBV27
J gene: TRBJ1-1
clone size: few
D gene: .

CDR3 protein: CASSGHNQETQYF
CDR3 DNA: TGTGCCAGCAGCGGACATAACCAAGAGACCCAGTACTTC
V gene: TRBV11-3
J gene: TRBJ2-5
clone size: .
D gene: .

CDR3 protein: CASSSQGGQGYTDTQYF
CDR3 DNA: TGTGCCAGCAGCTCCCAGGGGGGACAGGGCTACACAGATACGCAGTATTTT
V gene: TRBV9
J gene: TRBJ2-3
clone size: .
D gene: TRBD1

CDR3 protein: CASRQGTLYGYTF
CDR3 DNA: TGTGCCAGCAGACAGGGGACCCTCTATGGCTACACCTTC
V gene: TRBV6-5
J gene: TRBJ1-2
clone size: .
D gene: TRBD1

CDR3 protein: CASGTGVRGPQHF
CDR3 DNA: TGTGCCAGCGGTACAGGGGTCCGCGGGCCCCAGCATTTT
V gene: TRBV2
J gene: TRBJ1-5
clone size: .
D gene: TRBD1

CDR3 protein: CASSRQAFGNSPLHF
CDR3 DNA: TGTGCCAGCAGTCGACAGGCCTTTGGTAATTCACCCCTCCACTTT
V gene: TRBV6-4
J gene: TRBJ1-6
clone size: few
D gene: .

CDR3 protein: CASSPLRLGDEQFF
CDR3 DNA: TGTGCCAGCAGCCCCTTGCGACTAGGCGATGAGCAGTTCTTC
V gene: TRBV13
J gene: TRBJ2-1
clone size: .
D gene: .

CDR3 protein: CASSATSGRYNEQFF
CDR3 DNA: TGTGCCAGCAGTGCAACTAGCGGGAGGTACAATGAGCAGTTCTTC
V gene: TRBV2
J gene: TRBJ2-1
clone size: .
D gene: TRBD2

CDR3 protein: CASSTPQGARTEAFF
CDR3 DNA: TGTGCCAGCAGTACCCCGCAGGGGGCTAGGACTGAAGCTTTCTTT
V gene: TRBV6-5
J gene: TRBJ1-1
clone size: .
D gene: TRBD1

CDR3 protein: CASSPPSADEQFF
CDR3 DNA: TGTGCCAGCAGTCCCCCTTCCGCGGATGAGCAGTTCTTC
V gene: TRBV2
J gene: TRBJ2-1
clone size: .
D gene: .

CDR3 protein: CASSPLDSSGANVLTF
CDR3 DNA: TGTGCCAGCAGCCCACTGGACAGCTCTGGGGCCAACGTCCTGACTTTC
V gene: TRBV7-6
J gene: TRBJ2-6
clone size: .
D gene: .

CDR3 protein: CSPGTTSEQYF
CDR3 DNA: TGCAGCCCCGGGACTACGAGCGAGCAGTACTTC
V gene: TRBV20-1
J gene: TRBJ2-7
clone size: few
D gene: TRBD2

CDR3 protein: CASSETRLGTGIETQYF
CDR3 DNA: TGTGCCAGCAGTGAAACGCGACTCGGGACAGGGATTGAGACCCAGTACTTC
V gene: TRBV6-1
J gene: TRBJ2-5
clone size: .
D gene: TRBD1

CDR3 protein: CASSPNRDRGYTDTQYF
CDR3 DNA: TGTGCCAGCAGTCCGAACCGGGACAGGGGTTACACAGATACGCAGTATTTT
V gene: TRBV27
J gene: TRBJ2-3
clone size: few
D gene: TRBD1

CDR3 protein: CASSRTSGEQYF
CDR3 DNA: TGTGCCAGCAGTAGGACTAGCGGGGAGCAGTACTTC
V gene: TRBV27
J gene: TRBJ2-7
clone size: .
D gene: TRBD2

CDR3 protein: CASSEGWGTATFLYGYTF
CDR3 DNA: TGTGCCAGCAGTGAAGGTTGGGGGACAGCTACCTTTCTCTATGGCTACACCTTC
V gene: TRBV6-1
J gene: TRBJ1-2
clone size: .
D gene: TRBD1

CDR3 protein: CATSRTGTGIHEQYF
CDR3 DNA: TGTGCCACCAGTCGAACAGGGACAGGCATCCACGAGCAGTACTTC
V gene: TRBV24-1
J gene: TRBJ2-7
clone size: once
D gene: TRBD1

CDR3 protein: CSVGDRVGYGYTF
CDR3 DNA: TGCAGCGTCGGGGACAGGGTAGGCTATGGCTACACCTTC
V gene: TRBV29-1
J gene: TRBJ1-2
clone size: .
D gene: TRBD1

CDR3 protein: CASSPDRAIRGSQYF
CDR3 DNA: TGTGCCAGTAGCCCGGACAGGGCAATCCGGGGGTCGCAGTACTTC
V gene: TRBV19
J gene: TRBJ2-7
clone size: .
D gene: TRBD1

CDR3 protein: CASSGRTGGYPNYGYTF
CDR3 DNA: TGTGCCAGCAGCGGGCGGACAGGGGGTTACCCCAATTATGGCTACACCTTC
V gene: TRBV7-6
J gene: TRBJ1-2
clone size: .
D gene: TRBD1

CDR3 protein: CASSPGTGGEKLFF
CDR3 DNA: TGTGCCAGCAGCCCCGGGACAGGAGGTGAAAAACTGTTTTTT
V gene: TRBV7-6
J gene: TRBJ1-4
clone size: .
D gene: TRBD1

CDR3 protein: CASSLDHRGGAVGINEQFF
CDR3 DNA: TGTGCCAGCAGCTTAGATCATCGTGGGGGGGCCGTGGGTATCAATGAGCAGTTCTTC
V gene: TRBV11-3
J gene: TRBJ2-1
clone size: .
D gene: .

CDR3 protein: CASTLVGNNQPQHF
CDR3 DNA: TGTGCCAGCACCCTAGTAGGAAACAATCAGCCCCAGCATTTT
V gene: TRBV6-6
J gene: TRBJ1-5
clone size: .
D gene: .

CDR3 protein: CASSPLPYRVQALPINSPLHF
CDR3 DNA: TGTGCCAGCAGTCCACTACCCTACAGGGTCCAGGCCCTTCCAATTAATTCACCCCTCCACTTT
V gene: TRBV6-6
J gene: TRBJ1-6
clone size: .
D gene: .

CDR3 protein: CASSPWDRANEQYF
CDR3 DNA: TGTGCCAGCAGTCCGTGGGACAGGGCGAACGAGCAGTACTTC
V gene: TRBV11-2
J gene: TRBJ2-7
clone size: .
D gene: TRBD1

CDR3 protein: CAISETPERPGTRLLHGYTF
CDR3 DNA: TGTGCCATCAGTGAGACCCCTGAGCGCCCCGGGACAAGGCTCCTCCATGGCTACACCTTC
V gene: TRBV10-3
J gene: TRBJ1-2
clone size: .
D gene: .

CDR3 protein: CASSLDGVGSGNTIYF
CDR3 DNA: TGTGCCAGCAGCTTAGACGGGGTCGGCTCTGGAAACACCATATATTTT
V gene: TRBV7-9
J gene: TRBJ1-3
clone size: .
D gene: .

CDR3 protein: CASKTGTGSFFEYF
CDR3 DNA: TGTGCCAGCAAAACCGGGACAGGGAGTTTCTTTGAGTATTTT
V gene: TRBV6-6
J gene: TRBJ2-3
clone size: .
D gene: TRBD1

CDR3 protein: CASSPRLARSSETQYF
CDR3 DNA: TGTGCCAGCTCACCACGTCTAGCACGAAGTAGCGAGACCCAGTACTTC
V gene: TRBV18
J gene: TRBJ2-5
clone size: .
D gene: .

CDR3 protein: CASRLPGNQNYGYTF
CDR3 DNA: TGTGCCAGCAGATTACCGGGAAATCAAAACTATGGCTACACCTTC
V gene: TRBV5-6
J gene: TRBJ1-2
clone size: .
D gene: .

CDR3 protein: CARRGGRGPSGNTIYF
CDR3 DNA: TGTGCCCGCCGCGGGGGGCGGGGGCCCTCTGGAAACACCATATATTTT
V gene: TRBV5-5
J gene: TRBJ1-3
clone size: .
D gene: .

CDR3 protein: CASSTTSGRSLNTGELFF
CDR3 DNA: TGTGCCAGCAGTACGACTAGCGGGCGGAGCTTAAACACCGGGGAGCTGTTTTTT
V gene: TRBV27
J gene: TRBJ2-2
clone size: .
D gene: TRBD2

CDR3 protein: CASRFWTGAYVNTEAFF
CDR3 DNA: TGTGCCAGTAGATTTTGGACAGGGGCCTACGTGAACACTGAAGCTTTCTTT
V gene: TRBV19
J gene: TRBJ1-1
clone size: .
D gene: TRBD1

CDR3 protein: CASSRSGANVLTF
CDR3 DNA: TGTGCCAGCAGCCGCTCTGGGGCCAACGTCCTGACTTTC
V gene: TRBV9
J gene: TRBJ2-6
clone size: .
D gene: .

CDR3 protein: CASSRDSNSYEQYF
CDR3 DNA: TGTGCCAGCAGCCGGGACAGTAATTCCTACGAGCAGTACTTC
V gene: TRBV14
J gene: TRBJ2-7
clone size: .
D gene: TRBD1

CDR3 protein: CASSLWGGSGNTIYF
CDR3 DNA: TGTGCCAGCAGCTTATGGGGCGGTTCTGGAAACACCATATATTTT
V gene: TRBV7-8
J gene: TRBJ1-3
clone size: .
D gene: .

CDR3 protein: CASSLDRGVYNSPLHF
CDR3 DNA: TGTGCCAGCTCATTGGACAGGGGTGTTTATAATTCACCCCTCCACTTT
V gene: TRBV18
J gene: TRBJ1-6
clone size: .
D gene: TRBD1

CDR3 protein: CASSKPRALAGGPRSGELFF
CDR3 DNA: TGTGCCAGCAGCAAGCCGCGGGCCCTAGCGGGGGGGCCGAGGTCCGGGGAGCTGTTTTTT
V gene: TRBV21-1
J gene: TRBJ2-2
clone size: .
D gene: .

CDR3 protein: CASRPGPGELFF
CDR3 DNA: TGTGCCAGCAGGCCAGGGCCCGGGGAGCTGTTTTTT
V gene: TRBV12-3/TRBV12-4
J gene: TRBJ2-2
clone size: .
D gene: .

CDR3 protein: CASSLSHPGTVKVVDYGYTF
CDR3 DNA: TGTGCCAGCAGTTTATCCCACCCCGGGACAGTCAAAGTCGTTGACTATGGCTACACCTTC
V gene: TRBV28
J gene: TRBJ1-2
clone size: .
D gene: TRBD1

CDR3 protein: CASSPPGGGELFF
CDR3 DNA: TGTGCCAGCAGCCCCCCCGGGGGCGGGGAGCTGTTTTTT
V gene: TRBV3-1/TRBV3-2
J gene: TRBJ2-2
clone size: .
D gene: .

CDR3 protein: CASSHPPGTDQETQYF
CDR3 DNA: TGTGCCAGCAGCCATCCCCCCGGGACAGACCAAGAGACCCAGTACTTC
V gene: TRBV11-3
J gene: TRBJ2-5
clone size: .
D gene: TRBD1

CDR3 protein: CAISRGLAGGLETQYF
CDR3 DNA: TGTGCCATCAGTCGAGGACTAGCGGGGGGCCTAGAGACCCAGTACTTC
V gene: TRBV10-3
J gene: TRBJ2-5
clone size: .
D gene: TRBD2

CDR3 protein: CAISESTGGGETQYF
CDR3 DNA: TGTGCCATCAGTGAGTCAACGGGAGGGGGTGAGACCCAGTACTTC
V gene: TRBV10-3
J gene: TRBJ2-5
clone size: .
D gene: TRBD2